The next 24 T cell receptor beta chains were all read from a single sample in a study of blood T cell repertoires in COVID-19. Method: immunoSEQ multiplex PCR; TCRdb's copy keeps in-frame clones and lacks some. The data show roughly 330,000 clones, roughly 90% seen once. The sequencing sample was made of peripheral blood. These receptors came from a man younger than 35 who had recovered from COVID-19.

The V and J genes are TRBV4-1 and TRBJ1-1; D is perhaps TRBD1 (5 bases). The CDR3 is 16 residues long. The V gene's germline CDR1 is MGHRA and CDR2 YSYEKL. Trimming removed 0 bases at V and 4 bases at J, with 15 bases between. CDR3 protein: CASSQDPSGWATEAFF. CDR3 nucleotides: TGCGCCAGCAGCCAAGACCCGTCAGGGTGGGCCACTGAAGCTTTCTTT.

CDR3 residues: CASTRDRDYEQYF. The DNA for the CDR3 is TGTGCCAGCACCAGGGACAGGGACTACGAGCAGTACTTC. The rearrangement joins TRBV6-6 to TRBJ2-7, with TRBD1 matching 9 bases. CDR3 size: 13 residues. V lost 7 bases to trimming and J lost 3 bases; unmatched junction nucleotides: 4. The germline V gene has CDR1 MNHNY and CDR2 SVGAGI (reference sequence).

The chain uses TRBV11-2 and TRBJ2-6, with TRBD1 as a possible D gene (6 bases). The germline V and J ends were trimmed by 1 base and 0 bases, with 16 bases remaining between them. CDR1 is SGHAT and CDR2 is FQNNGV in the germline V gene. This CDR3 spans 19 amino acids. The DNA for the CDR3 is TGTGCCAGCAGCTTAGGACTATTGGACAGAAGCTCTGGGGCCAACGTCCTGACTTTC. Its translation: CASSLGLLDRSSGANVLTF.

This chain links TRBV9 with TRBJ1-4; D might be TRBD1 (6 bases). The V end was cut by 4 bases, the J end by 6 bases, with 16 bases between. CDR3 length: 15 residues. Germline V gene data show CDR1 as SGDLS and CDR2 as YYNGEE. The DNA for the CDR3 is TGTGCCAGCAGCCCCATGGGGGGGGCTTATGAAAAACTGTTTTTT. Translation: CASSPMGGAYEKLFF.

The chain has TRBV7-9 and TRBJ1-1; D ambiguous. This CDR3 spans 14 amino acids. Germline V lookup: CDR1 SEHNR, CDR2 FQNEAQ (reference sequence). Trimming removed 3 bases at V and 1 base at J, with 9 bases between. This chain's CDR3 is CASSFFLENTEAFF. The DNA for the CDR3 is TGTGCCAGCAGCTTCTTTTTAGAGAACACTGAAGCTTTCTTT.

The chain uses TRBV7-2 and TRBJ2-7; 7 bases match TRBD1. Trimming cost V 6 bases and J 3 bases; bases outside gene matches: 11. Germline CDR1 and CDR2: SGHTA and FQGNSA. CDR3 size: 15 residues. CDR3 bases: TGTGCCAGCAGATCAACTGACAGGGTATACTACGAGCAGTACTTC. It specifies CASRSTDRVYYEQYF.

The chain employs TRBV10-3 and TRBJ2-7, with a tentative D call TRBD1 (6 bases). Trimming removed 10 bases from V and 3 bases from J, with 16 bases in between. There are 13 residues in the CDR3. The germline V gene encodes CDR1 ENHRY and CDR2 SYGVKD. Here the CDR3 DNA reads TGTGCCACCCTGGGGCTGGACAGCTACGAGCAGTACTTC. It encodes CATLGLDSYEQYF.

This sequence joins TRBV4-2 and TRBJ2-7; TRBD1 aligns across 7 bases. V trimming: 0 bases; J trimming: 5 bases; junction bases outside the gene matches: 7. CDR3 length: 15 residues. Germline V gene sequence: CDR1 LGHNA, CDR2 YNFKEQ. The CDR3 DNA follows: TGTGCCAGCAGCCAAGATGTCAGGGGGATCCACGAGCAGTACTTC. This codes for CASSQDVRGIHEQYF.

V is TRBV5-1 and J is TRBJ2-2, with TRBD1 matching over 7 bases. Germline-derived CDR1 and CDR2 are SGHRS and YFSETQ. CDR3 size: 16 residues. The ends lost 1 base at V and 6 bases at J; junction bases unmatched: 9. CDR3 residues: CASSLYEGASSGELFF. DNA for the CDR3: TGCGCCAGCAGCTTGTATGAGGGGGCAAGCTCCGGGGAGCTGTTTTTT.

This chain's CDR3 is CASSEQGGGYNEQFF. The CDR3 nucleotides are TGTGCCAGCAGTGAACAGGGGGGCGGCTACAATGAGCAGTTCTTC. This chain joins TRBV6-1 and TRBJ2-1; possibly TRBD1 for D (7 bases). The CDR3 totals 15 residues. The V gene lost 2 bases and the J gene lost 3 bases, with 11 bases spanning the gap. Germline CDR1 MNHNS, CDR2 SASEGT.

The chain is built from TRBV4-1 and TRBJ1-5; the match to TRBD1 covers 7 bases. From germline, CDR1 is MGHRA and CDR2 YSYEKL. The J segment lost 0 bases and the V segment lost 0 bases, leaving 5 bases of the junction unmatched. The CDR3 runs 17 residues. This chain's CDR3 is CASSQEATGISNQPQHF. For the CDR3, the DNA is TGCGCCAGCAGCCAAGAAGCGACAGGGATTAGCAATCAGCCCCAGCATTTT.

J is TRBJ2-1 and V is TRBV27, with D tentatively TRBD1 (5 bases). From germline, CDR1 is MNHEY and CDR2 SMNVEV (reference sequence). Trimming cost V 6 bases and J 0 bases, with 12 bases left between them. CDR3 length: 15 amino acids. The CDR3 nucleotides are TGTGCCAGCAGCGCGCTGACAGCCTCCTACAATGAGCAGTTCTTC. It is translated as CASSALTASYNEQFF.

J is TRBJ1-6 and V is TRBV2; D perhaps matches TRBD1 (5 bases). CDR1 SNHLY and CDR2 FYNNEI come from the germline V gene. V was pared by 5 bases and J by 0 bases, with 17 bases between. The CDR3 length is 18 residues. The CDR3 DNA is TGTGCCAGCAGTTTTTCGGGACTCCAGAGCTCCTATAATTCACCCCTCCACTTT. This gives the protein CASSFSGLQSSYNSPLHF.

This chain connects TRBV18 to TRBJ1-4; unclear D gene. The CDR3 sequence is 15 residues long. V dropped 2 bases and J dropped 7 bases, with 14 bases sitting between them. The germline gives CDR1 KGHSH, CDR2 LQKENI. The chain's CDR3 is CASSPSGGNGEKLFF. CDR3 nucleotides: TGTGCCAGCTCACCATCCGGAGGGAATGGTGAAAAACTGTTTTTT.

This chain connects TRBV4-3 to TRBJ2-2, with a possible D match to TRBD1 (5 bases). Germline V gene sequence: CDR1 LGHNA, CDR2 YSLEER. This CDR3 region has 15 residues. The V gene lost 8 bases and the J gene lost 6 bases, with 19 bases spanning the gap. The CDR3 reads CASSLDIRVPGELFF. The CDR3 nucleotides are TGCGCCAGCTCTTTGGACATTCGCGTCCCCGGGGAGCTGTTTTTT.

This clone occurred a few times. V and J are TRBV13 and TRBJ2-1; the D gene is possibly TRBD2 (6 bases). V lost 6 bases to trimming and J lost 1 base, with 13 bases between them. This CDR3 contains 15 residues. The germline V gene encodes CDR1 PRHDT and CDR2 FYEKMQ (reference sequence). The chain's CDR3 is CASSLGGWSYNEQFF. In DNA, the CDR3 is TGTGCCAGCAGTTTGGGGGGTTGGTCCTACAATGAGCAGTTCTTC. Based on the CDR3 plus reference TRBV13 and TRBJ2-1, the full variable domain is AAGVIQSPRHLIKEKRETATLKCYPIPRHDTVYWYQQGPGQDPQFLISFYEKMQSDKGSIPDRFSAQQFSDYHSELNMSSLELGDSALYFCASSLGGWSYNEQFFGPGTRLTVL.

This chain joins TRBV4-3 and TRBJ2-7; TRBD1 is a possible D gene (6 bases). The germline V gene has CDR1 LGHNA and CDR2 YSLEER. The V gene lost 4 bases and the J gene lost 3 bases, with 22 bases spanning the gap. The CDR3 totals 17 residues. CDR3 sequence reads: CASSPGTYGSTGYEQYF. CDR3 bases: TGCGCCAGCAGCCCGGGGACATATGGTTCAACCGGCTACGAGCAGTACTTC.

V gene TRBV4-1 combines with J gene TRBJ1-1; possibly TRBD1 for D (6 bases). Germline V gene sequence: CDR1 MGHRA, CDR2 YSYEKL. The CDR3 is made up of 17 amino acids. The V end was cut by 1 base, the J end by 0 bases, with 15 bases between. For the CDR3, the DNA is TGCGCCAGCAGCCAAGGACAGGCCGCCCCCATGAACACTGAAGCTTTCTTT. This codes for CASSQGQAAPMNTEAFF.

The rearrangement uses TRBV21-1 and TRBJ2-3; the table assigns TRBD1, which was not confirmed against the DNA. TRBV21-1 is listed as a pseudogene. The CDR3 is 18 amino acids. CDR3 in DNA: TGTGCCAGCAATAAAAAGCCGATATACGGACAGGCAACAGATACGCAGTATTTT. Translated, it gives CASNKKPIYGQATDTQYF.

This clone was detected a few times. The chain couples TRBV6-5 to TRBJ1-1, with D possibly TRBD1 on 6 matching bases. The V gene lost 5 bases and the J gene lost 5 bases, with 12 bases spanning the gap. Germline V lookup: CDR1 MNHEY, CDR2 SVGAGI. The CDR3 has 13 residues. Here the CDR3 reads CASSLWTETEAFF. The CDR3 DNA reads TGTGCCAGCAGTCTATGGACAGAAACTGAAGCTTTCTTT.

The chain joins TRBV29-1 to TRBJ1-1; the match to TRBD1 covers 8 bases. This CDR3 contains 14 residues. From germline, CDR1 is SQVTM and CDR2 ANQGSEA. V lost 0 bases, J lost 6 bases, and 6 bases stayed unmatched. CDR3 sequence: CSVEDTGGRAEAFF. The CDR3 bases are TGCAGCGTTGAAGATACAGGGGGTAGGGCTGAAGCTTTCTTT. Together with reference TRBV29-1 and TRBJ1-1, the CDR3 gives the full variable domain: SAVISQKPSRDICQRGTSLTIQCQVDSQVTMMFWYRQQPGQSLTLIATANQGSEATYESGFVIDKFPISRPNLTFSTLTVSNMSPEDSSIYLCSVEDTGGRAEAFFGQGTRLTVV.

This sequence joins TRBV18 and TRBJ2-7, with 11 bases lining up with TRBD1. Trimming removed 5 bases from V and 2 bases from J; junction bases left unmatched: 2. The CDR3 is 14 residues long. Germline values: CDR1 KGHSH, CDR2 LQKENI. Written as DNA, the CDR3 is TGTGCCAGCTCAACGGACAGGGGGCCCTACGAGCAGTACTTC. Translated: CASSTDRGPYEQYF.

This rearrangement joins TRBV7-7 to TRBJ2-7; TRBD1 matches 7 bases. The CDR3 covers 14 residues. Germline V gene sequence: CDR1 SSHAT, CDR2 FNYEAQ (reference sequence). V shed 1 base, J shed 1 base, and the junction held 1 base outside the gene matches. The CDR3 DNA sequence: TGTGCCAGCAGCTTAGAGGGACAGTCCTACGAGCAGTACTTC. Residues: CASSLEGQSYEQYF. The complete variable domain, with remaining parts taken from reference TRBV7-7 and TRBJ2-7, reads GAGVSQSPRYKVTKRGQDVTLRCDPISSHATLYWYQQALGQGPEFLTYFNYEAQPDKSGLPSDRFSAERPEGSISTLTIQRTEQRDSAMYRCASSLEGQSYEQYFGPGTRLTVT.

The genes are TRBV6-5 and TRBJ1-1; TRBD1 is a possible D gene (6 bases). The CDR3 spans 13 residues. Trimming removed 7 bases from V and 4 bases from J, with 13 bases in between. Germline V lookup: CDR1 MNHEY, CDR2 SVGAGI. The CDR3 reads CASMPQGLTEAFF. The CDR3 region has the DNA TGTGCCAGCATGCCACAGGGCCTCACTGAAGCTTTCTTT.